This T cell receptor beta chain was sequenced in a study of T-cell memory formation after mild COVID-19. Study results and caveats: Clones that contracted from day 15 to 85 had balanced CD4/CD8; later expanders were CD4+ biased. There was no confirmation that second-wave clones peaking on day 37 were SARS-CoV-2 specific.

TCR alpha and TCR beta cDNA libraries carrying sample barcodes and UMIs came from 5'RACE with constant-segment primers. TCRdb called the 5' RACE reads again in MiXCR, with one record for every CDR3 protein. This sample has roughly 150,000 distinct CDR3 sequences, with around 15% found just once. CDR1 and CDR2 from the germline V gene are GTSNPN and SVGIG (reference sequence). V lost 2 bases, J lost 3 bases, and 5 bases stayed unmatched. This CDR3 has 16 amino acids. As for this clonotype: Its matching antigen is unknown.

The receptor was derived from an adult woman who had mild COVID-19 (a few samples of this study predate the infection). Cell type and time point are not known. Source material: PBMCs or a T cell subset sorted from them (not recorded which). This chain uses TRBV30 with TRBJ1-6, with TRBD1 matching over 9 bases. The CDR3 sequence is CAWSTGGHLYNSPLHF. The DNA of the CDR3 is TGTGCCTGGAGTACAGGGGGCCACCTCTATAATTCACCCCTCCACTTT.